This entry lists 5 T cell receptor beta chains sequenced from one sample in a study of OX40 agonist ivuxolimab in advanced cancers. The data were produced by immunoSEQ multiplex PCR, yet TCRdb's version contains in-frame clones alone and is incomplete. The data contain about 130,000 clones, about 92% of them singletons. Sequenced here: CD4+ or CD8+ T cells sorted from blood, sampled in a trial of the OX40 agonist ivuxolimab. The origin of the receptors is an adult with an advanced solid tumor such as melanoma, head and neck, liver or kidney cancer.

The genes are TRBV28 and TRBJ2-5; D is perhaps TRBD2 (6 bases). Germline V CDR1 and CDR2: MDHEN, SYDVKM. The CDR3 is made up of 13 amino acids. V was clipped by 6 bases and J by 3 bases, with 11 bases between them. The CDR3 sequence is CASRRRGEETQYF. As DNA, the CDR3 is TGTGCCAGCAGACGGAGGGGAGAAGAGACCCAGTACTTC.

The genes are TRBV14 and TRBJ1-3; D unclear. This CDR3 is 15 amino acids long. The ends were cut back, 0 bases at V and 2 bases at J, with 8 bases in the middle. In germline, CDR1 is SGHDN, CDR2 FVKESK. CDR3 DNA: TGTGCCAGCAGCCAAGATCAAGTGGCTGGAAACACCATATATTTT. This gives the protein CASSQDQVAGNTIYF. Together with reference TRBV14 and TRBJ1-3, the CDR3 gives the full variable domain: EAGVTQFPSHSVIEKGQTVTLRCDPISGHDNLYWYRRVMGKEIKFLLHFVKESKQDESGMPNNRFLAERTGGTYSTLKVQPAELEDSGVYFCASSQDQVAGNTIYFGEGSWLTVV.

This clone was counted only a few times. The chain has TRBV4-3 and TRBJ2-1; 11 nucleotides align to TRBD2. The CDR3 is made up of 18 amino acids. The J segment lost 3 bases and the V segment lost 1 base, leaving 8 bases of the junction unmatched. The V gene's germline CDR1 is LGHNA and CDR2 YSLEER. The DNA for the CDR3 is TGCGCCAGCAGCCAAGTCGCCTCCGGGACTAGCGGCTACAATGAGCAGTTCTTC. It translates to CASSQVASGTSGYNEQFF.

V usage is TRBV25-1 and J usage is TRBJ1-6; D remains unclear. Germline V gene sequence: CDR1 MGHDK, CDR2 SYGVNS. There are 15 residues in the CDR3. With 3 bases removed from V and 0 bases from J, the gap between germline ends came to 6 bases. The CDR3 loop is CASSDASSYNSPLHF. DNA of the CDR3: TGTGCCAGCAGTGACGCGAGCTCCTATAATTCACCCCTCCACTTT.

The chain joins TRBV7-3 to TRBJ1-2; D gene unclear. Trimming cost V 5 bases and J 6 bases, with 16 bases left between them. This CDR3 has 14 amino acids. Germline CDR1 and CDR2: SGHTA and FQGTGA. CDR3 nucleotide sequence: TGTGCCAGCAGCCCCCTGGCGGGTGCTCATGGCTACACCTTC. It translates to CASSPLAGAHGYTF.